Detailed here is one T cell receptor beta chain. Sequence at one end of the junction differs from germline and may be a read error. The data stem from a study of molecular identifiers for immune sequencing clone quantification. MiXCR was run by TCRdb on the PCR reads, yielding one entry per CDR3 protein. The data contain a few hundred thousand distinct CDR3 sequences, under 25% of them singletons. CDR1 and CDR2 from the germline V gene are SGHAT and FQDESV (reference sequence). The length of the CDR3 is 13 residues. This chain uses TRBV11-1 with TRBJ2-7, with D perhaps assigned TRBD1 or TRBD2 (5 bases each). The TCR comes from a human donor in good health. Some libraries in this study had Jurkat cell RNA spiked in. The sequencing sample was made of naive CD8+ T cells from blood, with Jurkat cell RNA spiked in. Subset denoted: FACS-sorted CD8+CD4-CCR7+CD45RA+ naive T cells. The CDR3 DNA reads as TGCGCCAGCAGCCCGGGACCTACCTACGAGCGGTACTTC. It encodes CASSPGPTYERYF.